These T cell receptor beta chains were read from a single sample in a study of T cell responses to AZD1222 COVID-19 vaccine. TCRdb's table, derived via immunoSEQ multiplex PCR, lists solely in-frame clones and lacks some. The data show more than 85,000 clones, with 88% seen just once and around 1.7% held by the top ten. The sequencing here drew on peripheral blood, taken on day 0 of AZD1222 vaccination. The receptor set was obtained from an adult in good health. The CDR3 runs from the conserved cysteine through the conserved F or W. Fields, in order: J gene, V gene, D gene, CDR3 DNA, CDR3 protein. D genes are given only for firm matches.

TRBJ1-2 | TRBV6-5 | TRBD1 | TGTGCCAGCAGTCCTACAGGGGGCCTAGGATATGGCTACACCTTC | CASSPTGGLGYGYTF
TRBJ1-5 | TRBV30 | TRBD1 | TGTGCCTGGAGTACACAGGGGGCTAGCAGCAATCAGCCCCAGCATTTT | CAWSTQGASSNQPQHF
TRBJ2-7 | TRBV5-4 | NA | TGTGCCAGCACCCTGCCTGGGGCGGGAGAGCAGTACTTC | CASTLPGAGEQYF
TRBJ1-1 | TRBV9 | NA | TGTGCCAGCAGCGTAGAGGCCGGGCGGACTGAAGCTTTCTTT | CASSVEAGRTEAFF
TRBJ2-1 | TRBV7-9 | NA | TGTGCCAGCAGCCGAACGGGAGACTTCAGGGATTACAATGAGCAGTTCTTC | CASSRTGDFRDYNEQFF
TRBJ2-1 | TRBV5-1 | TRBD1 | TGCGCCAGCAGCCCGACAGGGGTCTCCTACAATGAGCAGTTCTTC | CASSPTGVSYNEQFF
TRBJ2-3 | TRBV6-5 | TRBD2 | TGTGCCAGCAGTTCGACTAGCGGGAGCGCAGATACGCAGTATTTT | CASSSTSGSADTQYF
TRBJ1-1 | TRBV11-2 | NA | TGTGCCAGCAGCTTAGGAATGAACACTGAAGCTTTCTTT | CASSLGMNTEAFF
TRBJ1-4 | TRBV15 | TRBD1 | TGTGCCACCAGCACCGGACAGGGGGCGATTTTTAGAAAACTGTTTTTT | CATSTGQGAIFRKLFF
TRBJ1-5 | TRBV5-1 | TRBD1 | TGCGCCAGCAGCCCGGGACAGGGACGTCAGCCCCAGCATTTT | CASSPGQGRQPQHF
TRBJ2-3 | TRBV9 | TRBD2 | TGTGCCAGCAGCGTAGGGGGCGGGAGTCAGACAGATACGCAGTATTTT | CASSVGGGSQTDTQYF
TRBJ2-1 | TRBV30 | NA | TGTGCCTGGAGTGTATCGGGAATTCGGAATGAGCAGTTCTTC | CAWSVSGIRNEQFF
TRBJ2-3 | TRBV5-5 | TRBD2 | TGTGCCAGCAGTCCTACCGGGACTAGCGGTGCAGGAGATACGCAGTATTTT | CASSPTGTSGAGDTQYF
TRBJ1-6 | TRBV18 | NA | TGTGCCAGCTCCCCCCAGGGACACGGAAATTCACCCCTCCACTTT | CASSPQGHGNSPLHF
TRBJ1-1 | TRBV28 | TRBD1 | TGTGCCAGCAAAGATCTGACAGGGGGAGAAGCTTTCTTT | CASKDLTGGEAFF
TRBJ2-2 | TRBV18 | NA | TGTGCCAGCTCTTACAGGGACACCGGGGAGCTGTTTTTT | CASSYRDTGELFF
TRBJ1-6 | TRBV5-4 | TRBD1 | TGTGCCAGCAGTAACCGGGACAGGCTTCACTTT | CASSNRDRLHF
TRBJ1-5 | TRBV5-6 | TRBD1 | TGTGCCAGCAGCTTGGGAGGGACAGGGAATCAGCCCCAGCATTTT | CASSLGGTGNQPQHF
TRBJ2-7 | TRBV11-2 | TRBD1 | TGTGCCAGCAGCCAGCCGGGACAGGGAGCCTACGAGCAGTACTTC | CASSQPGQGAYEQYF
TRBJ1-1 | TRBV11-1 | NA | TGTGCCAGCAGCTTAGGCTGGGGCTACACTGAAGCTTTCTTT | CASSLGWGYTEAFF
TRBJ2-5 | TRBV5-1 | TRBD1 | TGCGCCAGCAGCCTTTGGACAGGGGGTGAGACCCAGTACTTC | CASSLWTGGETQYF
TRBJ2-3 | TRBV7-7 | TRBD2 | TGTGCCAGCAGCTCCCAGCGGGAGTCAGATACGCAGTATTTT | CASSSQRESDTQYF
TRBJ1-1 | TRBV30 | NA | TGTGCCTGGAGTGAGGGCGGATATTATGCTGAAGCTTTCTTT | CAWSEGGYYAEAFF
TRBJ1-1 | TRBV7-9 | NA | TGTGCCAGCAGGGGTGGGAGTCGGGCTGAAGCTTTCTTT | CASRGGSRAEAFF
TRBJ2-7 | TRBV7-2 | NA | TGTGCCAGCAGCCTGGGACTCAACTACGAGCAGTACTTC | CASSLGLNYEQYF
TRBJ2-7 | TRBV6-6 | NA | TGTGCCAGCAGTTACGGGGAGTACGAGCAGTACTTC | CASSYGEYEQYF